The 25 T cell receptor beta chains presented below share a single source sample, sequenced in a study of cytomegalovirus exposure and HLA in healthy donors. Sequencing was performed with immunoSEQ multiplex PCR; in TCRdb, only in-frame clones are kept and a portion is missing. The table includes roughly 57,000 clones, 90% to 95% detected once. Source material: PBMCs. These TCRs come from a young woman in good health and CMV-seropositive.

The genes are TRBV28 and TRBJ2-1; TRBD1 is a possible D gene (5 bases). The CDR3 totals 15 residues. The V gene's germline CDR1 is MDHEN and CDR2 SYDVKM. V lost 6 bases and J 2 bases, leaving 14 bases between the germline ends. The chain's CDR3 is CASRSTTAPYNEQFF. CDR3 nucleotides: TGTGCCAGCAGGTCTACGACAGCCCCCTACAATGAGCAGTTCTTC.

In regard to this clone: Other DNA sequences of this sample code for an identical CDR3. The chain's CDR3 is CASSLAWQSNSYEQYF. Here the CDR3 DNA reads TGTGCCAGCAGCTTGGCCTGGCAGTCGAACTCCTACGAGCAGTACTTC. The rearrangement links TRBV5-6 to TRBJ2-7; D remains unclear. There are 16 residues in the CDR3. Germline CDR1 and CDR2: SGHDT and YYEEEE. The V end was cut by 0 bases, the J end by 0 bases, with 13 bases between.

The chain combines TRBV30 with TRBJ2-7; D possibly corresponds to TRBD1 (6 bases). Deletions cut 4 bases from V and 2 bases from J, with 15 bases between. The germline gives CDR1 GTSNPN, CDR2 SVGIG (reference sequence). This CDR3 is built from 14 residues. The CDR3 bases are TGTGCCTGGACTTGGGGGCCGGGGACCTACGAGCAGTACTTC. It specifies CAWTWGPGTYEQYF.

The chain is built from TRBV6-1 and TRBJ2-5, with D possibly being TRBD2 (5 bases). The germline V and J ends were trimmed by 6 bases and 1 base, with 9 bases remaining between them. Germline V CDR1 and CDR2: MNHNS, SASEGT. CDR3 length: 13 residues. DNA of the CDR3: TGTGCCAGCAGCAGGAGGTCCCAAGAGACCCAGTACTTC. Its translation is CASSRRSQETQYF.

This chain joins TRBV5-1 and TRBJ2-7, with 9 nucleotides matching TRBD1. V lost 1 base, J lost 2 bases, and 4 bases stayed unmatched. CDR1 and CDR2 from the germline V gene are SGHRS and YFSETQ. The CDR3 covers 15 residues. CDR3 bases: TGCGCCAGCAGCTTGATCGGGACAGGGACCTACGAGCAGTACTTC. This translates into CASSLIGTGTYEQYF.

The chain has TRBV14 and TRBJ2-6, with D perhaps TRBD1 (5 bases). The CDR3 has 16 amino acids. The germline V gene encodes CDR1 SGHDN and CDR2 FVKESK. The V end was cut by 3 bases, the J end by 2 bases, with 11 bases between. The CDR3 region is CASSHPGQAGANVLTF. The DNA for the CDR3 is TGTGCCAGCAGCCATCCCGGACAAGCTGGGGCCAACGTCCTGACTTTC.

The genes are TRBV9 and TRBJ1-3; 7 bases are a match to TRBD1. The CDR3 extends over 20 amino acids. V gave up 3 bases and J gave up 0 bases; unmatched junction bases: 18. CDR1 is SGDLS, CDR2 YYNGEE, per germline. CDR3: CASSGPIGRGSPYSGNTIYF. CDR3 in DNA: TGTGCCAGCAGCGGCCCCATTGGCAGGGGGTCCCCTTACTCTGGAAACACCATATATTTT.

This chain joins TRBV15 and TRBJ1-2, with D unclear. Between the trimmed V and J ends, which lost 1 base and 4 bases, there was a span of 7 bases. CDR1 LNHNV and CDR2 YYDKDF come from the germline V gene (reference sequence). CDR3 length: 13 amino acids. The CDR3 loop is CATSRVESYGYTF. The CDR3 coding sequence is TGTGCCACCAGCAGAGTGGAGTCCTATGGCTACACCTTC. Based on the CDR3 plus reference TRBV15 and TRBJ1-2, the full variable domain is DAMVIQNPRYQVTQFGKPVTLSCSQTLNHNVMYWYQQKSSQAPKLLFHYYDKDFNNEADTPDNFQSRRPNTSFCFLDIRSPGLGDTAMYLCATSRVESYGYTFGSGTRLTVV.

J is TRBJ1-6 and V is TRBV30; TRBD1 aligns across 7 bases. The CDR3 loop spans 13 amino acids. CDR1 GTSNPN and CDR2 SVGIG come from the germline V gene (reference sequence). Trimming cost V 7 bases and J 7 bases; bases outside gene matches: 7. CDR3 loop: CASRQGGNSPLHF. The CDR3 DNA follows: TGTGCCTCCAGACAGGGCGGGAATTCACCCCTCCACTTT.

The chain links TRBV4-1 to TRBJ2-1; TRBD2 agrees at 8 bases. This CDR3 is built from 16 residues. V was clipped by 1 base and J by 9 bases; unmatched bases: 11. Per the germline V gene, CDR1 is MGHRA and CDR2 is YSYEKL. The CDR3 bases are TGCGCCAGCAGCCAAGCCCCCGGGGGGGCGATGGGTGAGCAGTTCTTC. Its protein is CASSQAPGGAMGEQFF.

In its sample, this clone was seen a few times. The chain has TRBV6-1 and TRBJ2-7; TRBD1 aligns across 8 bases. V lost 4 bases and J lost 3; bases outside the gene matches: 8. The germline V gene has CDR1 MNHNS and CDR2 SASEGT. The CDR3 length is 15 residues. The DNA for the CDR3 is TGTGCCAGCAGTGCCGTCGGGACAGGTAACTACGAGCAGTACTTC. Amino acid sequence: CASSAVGTGNYEQYF.

This chain joins TRBV7-2 and TRBJ2-1; 11 bases fit TRBD2. Germline CDR1 and CDR2: SGHTA and FQGNSA. Trimming took 5 bases from V and 4 from J; bases not matched to a gene: 4. This CDR3 spans 15 amino acids. The CDR3 sequence is CASSKLAGVYNEQFF. The CDR3 bases are TGTGCCAGCAGCAAACTAGCGGGGGTATACAATGAGCAGTTCTTC.

The chain is built from TRBV29-1 and TRBJ2-7, with 7 bases identical to TRBD1. This CDR3 spans 12 amino acids. Germline CDR1 and CDR2: SQVTM and ANQGSEA. V was pared by 6 bases and J by 5 bases, with 7 bases of the junction left unmatched. The CDR3 sequence: CSVTDRLDEQYF. CDR3 bases: TGCAGCGTCACGGACAGGCTAGACGAGCAGTACTTC.

In this sample, this clone turned up once. The chain employs TRBV28 and TRBJ2-2; 7 bases agree with TRBD1. Per the germline V gene, CDR1 is MDHEN and CDR2 is SYDVKM. The J segment lost 4 bases and the V segment lost 7 bases, leaving 3 bases of the junction unmatched. This CDR3 contains 13 residues. As DNA, the CDR3 is TGTGCCAGCATTACAGGGGCCACCGGGGAGCTGTTTTTT. Its protein product is CASITGATGELFF.

The chain has TRBV14 and TRBJ2-3; no reliable D call. With 4 bases removed from V and 3 bases from J, the gap between germline ends came to 14 bases. This CDR3 comprises 15 residues. The germline gives CDR1 SGHDN, CDR2 FVKESK. In DNA, the CDR3 is TGTGCCAGCAGCCCGCGGTTGGCTCGGACAGATACGCAGTATTTT. Its protein product is CASSPRLARTDTQYF.

The rearrangement joins TRBV6-6 to TRBJ1-2, with a tentative D call TRBD1 (6 bases). This CDR3 has 13 amino acids. Trimming left V 9 bases short and J 4 bases short, with 15 bases between. Germline values: CDR1 MNHNY, CDR2 SVGAGI (reference sequence). The DNA of the CDR3 is TGTGCCAGTGCGGGGGGCGGATCCTATGGCTACACCTTC. It encodes CASAGGGSYGYTF.

The chain uses TRBV6-1 and TRBJ2-3; 8 bases align to TRBD1. The CDR3 consists of 15 residues. Germline V lookup: CDR1 MNHNS, CDR2 SASEGT. V gave up 1 base and J gave up 0 bases; unmatched junction bases: 0. The CDR3 coding sequence is TGTGCCAGCAGTGAAGGGACAGGGAGCACAGATACGCAGTATTTT. Its translation: CASSEGTGSTDTQYF.

The chain joins TRBV18 to TRBJ2-1, with D possibly being TRBD1 (5 bases). Trimming left V 0 bases short and J 5 bases short, with 11 bases between. Germline lookup yields CDR1 KGHSH and CDR2 LQKENI. The CDR3 length is 15 residues. The DNA for the CDR3 is TGTGCCAGCTCACCACCGGGGCGGACCAACAATGAGCAGTTCTTC. Translation gives CASSPPGRTNNEQFF.

In DNA form, the CDR3 reads TGTGCCAGCTCATTAGTGAACACTGAAGCTTTCTTT. Amino acid sequence: CASSLVNTEAFF. The chain couples TRBV18 to TRBJ1-1; no definite D call. CDR3 length: 12 residues. V lost 5 bases and J 0 bases, leaving 4 bases between the germline ends. Looked up from germline, CDR1 is KGHSH and CDR2 is LQKENI.

The chain couples TRBV23-1 to TRBJ2-7, with D possibly TRBD1 on 6 matching bases. TRBV23-1 is an ORF, with its function uncertain. This CDR3 contains 16 residues. The V and J ends lost 2 bases and 0 bases respectively, with 14 bases between them. CDR3 DNA sequence: TGCGCCAGCAGTCAAGGACAGTTCGTCGGCTCCTACGAGCAGTACTTC. Translation: CASSQGQFVGSYEQYF.

The chain combines TRBV15 with TRBJ2-7; TRBD1 matches at 8 bases. Trimming removed 0 bases from V and 5 bases from J; junction bases left unmatched: 6. The CDR3 consists of 15 residues. The germline CDR1 and CDR2 sequences are LNHNV and YYDKDF (reference sequence). For the CDR3, the DNA is TGTGCCACCAGCAGAGATCCCCAGGGGGCCGACGAGCAGTACTTC. Its translation is CATSRDPQGADEQYF.

This chain uses TRBV11-3 with TRBJ2-6; 7 nucleotides agree with TRBD1. With 4 bases clipped from V and 0 bases from J, the junction kept 6 bases outside the gene matches. This CDR3 has 17 amino acids. Germline CDR1 is SGHNT and CDR2 is YENEEA. The CDR3 is CASSSWDSNSGANVLTF. DNA for the CDR3: TGTGCCAGCAGCTCTTGGGACAGCAACTCTGGGGCCAACGTCCTGACTTTC.

This chain connects TRBV4-1 to TRBJ1-1, with 8 bases identical to TRBD1. V dropped 7 bases and J dropped 1; count of bases not matched to a gene: 5. The germline CDR1 and CDR2 sequences are MGHRA and YSYEKL. The CDR3 loop spans 14 amino acids. The CDR3 spells CASTEDRANTEAFF. The CDR3 DNA reads TGCGCCAGCACCGAGGACAGGGCGAACACTGAAGCTTTCTTT.

V gene TRBV5-6 combines with J gene TRBJ2-7, with 9 bases matching TRBD1. Germline V gene lookup returns CDR1 SGHDT and CDR2 YYEEEE. Germline trimming cut 3 bases from V and 5 bases from J; bases unmatched to any gene: 6. The CDR3 totals 14 residues. CDR3 residues: CASSYGTGSHEQYF. CDR3 in DNA: TGTGCCAGCAGCTACGGGACAGGGTCCCACGAGCAGTACTTC.

This clone was observed once. The rearrangement joins TRBV29-1 to TRBJ1-5; D is possibly TRBD1 (6 bases). The CDR3 totals 13 residues. The germline V gene encodes CDR1 SQVTM and CDR2 ANQGSEA. Trimming took off 6 bases at V and 2 bases at J, with 11 bases between the two ends. DNA for the CDR3: TGCAGCGTACAGGGAGATGGCAATCAGCCCCAGCATTTT. This sequence encodes CSVQGDGNQPQHF. The entire variable domain, with the rest obtained from reference TRBV29-1 and TRBJ1-5, is as follows: SAVISQKPSRDICQRGTSLTIQCQVDSQVTMMFWYRQQPGQSLTLIATANQGSEATYESGFVIDKFPISRPNLTFSTLTVSNMSPEDSSIYLCSVQGDGNQPQHFGDGTRLSIL.